Shown below are 14 T cell receptor beta chains from a single sample sequenced in a study of blood T cell repertoires in COVID-19. Profiling relied on immunoSEQ multiplex PCR, and the TCRdb table lists in-frame clones only, not all of them. The table lists about 140,000 clones, roughly 80% of them singletons. Sequenced: PBMCs or T cells enriched from blood (not recorded which). These receptors originate from a young woman who had been exposed to COVID-19.

The V and J genes are TRBV2 and TRBJ2-1; tentatively, D is TRBD2 (6 bases). Germline V gene sequence: CDR1 SNHLY, CDR2 FYNNEI. V lost 0 bases to trimming and J lost 2 bases, with 11 bases between them. The CDR3 length is 16 residues. The CDR3, as DNA: TGTGCCAGCAGTGAAGCAGCTAGCGTAGCCTACAATGAGCAGTTCTTC. Translated, it gives CASSEAASVAYNEQFF.

The J gene is TRBJ1-4, the V gene TRBV5-4; D is possibly TRBD1 (5 bases). The V end was cut by 2 bases, the J end by 5 bases, with 10 bases between. The CDR3 contains 14 residues. Per the germline V gene, CDR1 is SGHNT and CDR2 is YYREEE (reference sequence). The CDR3 DNA reads TGTGCCAGCAGCTTCGGGGGACCCAATGAAAAACTGTTTTTT. This translates into CASSFGGPNEKLFF. The full variable domain, completed using reference TRBV5-4 and TRBJ1-4, is ETGVTQSPTHLIKTRGQQVTLRCSSQSGHNTVSWYQQALGQGPQFIFQYYREEENGRGNFPPRFSGLQFPNYSSELNVNALELDDSALYLCASSFGGPNEKLFFGSGTQLSVL.

This clone was seen only a few times. The chain has TRBV5-4 and TRBJ2-7; 7 bases line up with TRBD2. This CDR3 is built from 15 residues. The V and J ends lost 1 base and 5 bases, in that order; junction bases with no gene match: 9. Germline-derived CDR1 and CDR2 are SGHNT and YYREEE (reference sequence). The CDR3 region has the DNA TGTGCCAGCAGCTTGCCTAGCGGTGCCTTGAACGAGCAGTACTTC. This codes for CASSLPSGALNEQYF.

The chain combines TRBV28 with TRBJ2-7; 9 bases match TRBD2. The trim removed 10 bases at V and 7 bases at J, leaving 14 bases unmatched. This CDR3 has 14 amino acids. Germline V lookup: CDR1 MDHEN, CDR2 SYDVKM. The CDR3 nucleotides are TGTGCCACCACTCGGAGAGTCCTAGCGGGAGAGCAGTACTTC. Translated: CATTRRVLAGEQYF. Filled out from reference TRBV28 and TRBJ2-7, the complete variable domain reads DVKVTQSSRYLVKRTGEKVFLECVQDMDHENMFWYRQDPGLGLRLIYFSYDVKMKEKGDIPEGYSVSREKKERFSLILESASTNQTSMYLCATTRRVLAGEQYFGPGTRLTVT.

The rearrangement uses TRBV4-1 and TRBJ2-3; no definite D call. Germline CDR1 reads MGHRA; CDR2 reads YSYEKL. This CDR3 is 16 amino acids long. V gave up 1 base and J gave up 0 bases, with 11 bases separating them. DNA of the CDR3: TGCGCCAGCAGCCAAGTTCTAAGATACAGCACAGATACGCAGTATTTT. Encoded protein: CASSQVLRYSTDTQYF.

The gene calls are TRBV24-1 and TRBJ2-4, with a possible D match to TRBD1 (6 bases). CDR3 length: 13 amino acids. Germline V gives CDR1 KGHDR, CDR2 SFDVKD. Trimming shortened V by 4 bases and J by 4 bases, and 7 bases separated the two germline ends. In nucleotides, the CDR3 is TGTGCCACCAGTGAGACAGGTAAAAACATTCAGTACTTC. Its translation: CATSETGKNIQYF.

This chain links TRBV10-3 with TRBJ2-1; 13 bases are shared with TRBD2. With 2 bases clipped from V and 9 bases from J, the junction kept 4 bases outside the gene matches. Germline V gene data show CDR1 as ENHRY and CDR2 as SYGVKD. The CDR3 has 15 amino acids. CDR3 amino acids: CAISEPGLAGSEQFF. In DNA, the CDR3 is TGTGCCATCAGTGAGCCGGGACTAGCGGGGTCTGAGCAGTTCTTC.

This clone was detected only a few times. The chain employs TRBV3-1 (or the pseudogene TRBV3-2) and TRBJ2-7, with 13 bases fitting TRBD2. This CDR3 comprises 18 residues. The V gene end was trimmed by 5 bases and the J gene end by 5 bases; junction bases not matched to a gene: 15. Germline CDR1 is LGHDT and CDR2 is YNNKEL (reference sequence). CDR3 in DNA: TGTGCCAGCAGCTCTTCATTCCCTCGGACTAGCGGGAGCGACGAGCAGTACTTC. As protein: CASSSSFPRTSGSDEQYF.

CDR3 sequence reads: CASSLESTGELFF. The CDR3 DNA sequence: TGTGCCAGCAGTTTAGAGAGCACCGGGGAGCTGTTTTTT. The chain combines TRBV12-3 or TRBV12-4 with TRBJ2-2; D gene uncertain. The CDR3 runs to 13 residues. Trimming took 1 base from V and 4 from J, leaving 4 bases between them.

J is TRBJ2-1 and V is TRBV19; 12 bases are a match to TRBD2. This CDR3 spans 15 amino acids. CDR1 is LNHDA, CDR2 SQIVND, per germline (reference sequence). V gave up 8 bases and J gave up 7 bases; unmatched junction bases: 9. CDR3 sequence: CASGRFGTSGNEQFF. DNA for the CDR3: TGTGCCAGTGGTAGATTCGGGACTAGCGGGAATGAGCAGTTCTTC.

V gene TRBV6-5 combines with J gene TRBJ2-7; the match to TRBD1 covers 9 bases. After removal of 4 bases from V and 2 bases from J, the junction contained 9 bases not matched to a gene. This CDR3 spans 16 amino acids. Germline CDR1 and CDR2: MNHEY and SVGAGI. The DNA of the CDR3 is TGTGCCAGCAGTTCTACAGGGGGCGGGCCCCCCTACGAGCAGTACTTC. Translated, it gives CASSSTGGGPPYEQYF.

This clone came up once. The J gene is TRBJ1-2, the V gene TRBV11-2; no clear D. This CDR3 is 15 amino acids long. Trimming shortened V by 0 bases and J by 5 bases, and 13 bases separated the two germline ends. Germline assignment: CDR1 SGHAT and CDR2 FQNNGV. In DNA, the CDR3 is TGTGCCAGCAGCTTAGAGAGGGCCGGGCCTTATGGCTACACCTTC. Translated: CASSLERAGPYGYTF.

This chain links TRBV6-6 with TRBJ2-7, with 13 bases identical to TRBD2. The germline gives CDR1 MNHNY, CDR2 SVGAGI (reference sequence). V trimming: 6 bases; J trimming: 0 bases; junction bases outside the gene matches: 2. This CDR3 has 15 amino acids. CDR3 loop: CASRGTSGNSYEQYF. In DNA form, the CDR3 reads TGTGCCAGCAGGGGGACTAGCGGGAACTCCTACGAGCAGTACTTC.

This chain connects TRBV28 to TRBJ1-5; no firm D call. Per the germline V gene, CDR1 is MDHEN and CDR2 is SYDVKM. V lost 1 base and J lost 4, with 11 bases in between. This CDR3 spans 15 amino acids. CDR3 amino acids: CASSLLSGMNQPQHF. The CDR3 nucleotides are TGTGCCAGCAGTTTATTATCAGGAATGAATCAGCCCCAGCATTTT.